This paragraph reports one T cell receptor (beta chain). Its antigen is unidentified. The source of the sample is a study of T cell responses to AZD1222 COVID-19 vaccine. Study outcomes and limitations: In a largely white British group with more females than males, clonal diversity was possibly underestimated. The repertoires were collected only after the peak T cell response. AZD1222 recipients seropositive at baseline numbered only 6 or 7. A reported finding is that nearly half of spike-specific TCRs target unmutated variant regions.

Some clones are missing from TCRdb's copy, which holds only in-frame ones; the method was immunoSEQ multiplex PCR. The sample lists some 150,000 clones, around 89% seen once, with 3% to 3.5% in the top ten. Trimming cost V 4 bases and J 5 bases, with 18 bases left between them. This CDR3 has 15 residues. The material was peripheral blood, obtained on day 0 of MenACWY control vaccination. The TCR was taken from an adult in good health. This sequence joins TRBV5-7 and TRBJ2-5; D is possibly TRBD2 (6 bases). TRBV5-7 qualifies as an ORF whose function is uncertain. CDR3 bases: TGTGCCAGCAGCAGAGTGCGGGGAGGCTGGGAGACCCAGTACTTC. Protein product: CASSRVRGGWETQYF.